These T cell receptor beta chains were read from a single sample in a study of blood T cell repertoires in COVID-19. Repertoires were generated with immunoSEQ multiplex PCR, while TCRdb's copy carries only in-frame clones and drops some. The sample gives about 150,000 clones, roughly 78% of which show up once; approximately 6% is in the top ten. Input material: PBMCs or T cells enriched from blood (not recorded which). The origin of the receptors is a woman in her forties or fifties who had recovered from COVID-19. CDR3s include the opening cysteine and the closing phenylalanine or tryptophan. A D gene is named only where the DNA matches it firmly. Clone size is stated in some rows and not others, as once, few, many or a class when expanded.

d_gene	v_gene	abundance	j_gene	CDR3aa	CDR3nt
TRBD1	TRBV5-1	few	TRBJ2-7	CASSRGQGNEQYF	TGCGCCAGCAGCCGGGGACAGGGTAACGAGCAGTACTTC
.	TRBV5-4	.	TRBJ2-5	CASSLDRTEMYQETQYF	TGTGCCAGCAGCCTCGACCGGACAGAAATGTACCAAGAGACCCAGTACTTC
.	TRBV27	.	TRBJ2-3	CASTPLVGESPTDTQYF	TGTGCCAGCACCCCCCTCGTGGGAGAATCCCCCACAGATACGCAGTATTTT
TRBD1	TRBV20-1	.	TRBJ1-6	CSASLRQGAASYNSPLHF	TGCAGTGCTAGTCTCCGACAGGGGGCTGCCTCCTATAATTCACCCCTCCACTTT
TRBD1	TRBV19	.	TRBJ2-3	CASGQDSTDTQYF	TGTGCCAGTGGACAGGACAGCACAGATACGCAGTATTTT
TRBD1	TRBV19	.	TRBJ2-1	CASSIGTVYKGVQFF	TGTGCCAGTAGCATTGGGACAGTGTATAAAGGTGTGCAGTTCTTC
.	TRBV6-1	.	TRBJ1-4	CASSEGQSEKLFF	TGTGCCAGCAGTGAGGGGCAGAGTGAAAAACTGTTTTTT
.	TRBV14	.	TRBJ2-3	CASSTYLTGTDTQYF	TGTGCCAGCAGCACTTACCTGACTGGCACAGATACGCAGTATTTT
TRBD1	TRBV3-1/TRBV3-2	.	TRBJ1-4	CASSPLTPGQNEKLFF	TGTGCCAGCAGCCCGTTAACCCCGGGACAGAATGAAAAACTGTTTTTT
.	TRBV21-1	.	TRBJ2-1	CASRGPAYRPYNEQFF	TGTGCCAGCCGAGGGCCAGCCTACAGACCCTACAATGAGCAGTTCTTC